A single sample is the source of the 23 T cell receptor beta chains below, sequenced in a study of T-cell memory formation after mild COVID-19. MiXCR was run by TCRdb on the 5' RACE reads, yielding one entry per CDR3 protein. The repertoire holds 300,000 to 400,000 distinct CDR3 sequences, with approximately 14% as singletons. Sequencing was performed on PBMCs or a T cell subset sorted from them (not recorded which). These receptors originate from a man aged 18 to 30 who had mild COVID-19 (a few samples of this study predate the infection). Cell type and time point are not known.

This clonotype was seen a handful of times. The genes are TRBV20-1 and TRBJ1-5, with D uncertain. Germline CDR1 reads DFQATT; CDR2 reads SNEGSKA (reference sequence). The CDR3 is made up of 13 amino acids. V lost 3 bases to trimming and J lost 7 bases, with 13 bases between them. The CDR3 sequence: CSARLKVRQPQHF. CDR3 sequence (DNA): TGCAGTGCTAGGTTGAAGGTCAGGCAGCCCCAGCATTTT.

The chain uses TRBV4-3 and TRBJ1-6; D not resolved. The CDR3 runs 17 residues. CDR1 and CDR2 from the germline V gene are LGHNA and YSLEER. The V gene lost 1 base and the J gene lost 0 bases, with 10 bases spanning the gap. DNA of the CDR3: TGCGCCAGCAGCCAAGGCGCCAGGAGCTCCTATAATTCACCCCTCCACTTT. As protein: CASSQGARSSYNSPLHF.

CDR3 DNA sequence: TGCGCCAGCAGGAGGCCAGGCCTTTCCTACGAGCAGTACTTC. As protein: CASRRPGLSYEQYF. The chain recombines TRBV10-2 with TRBJ2-7; no reliable D call. Between the trimmed V and J ends, which lost 6 bases and 1 base, there was a span of 13 bases. There are 14 residues in the CDR3. Germline V lookup: CDR1 WSHSY, CDR2 SAAADI.

CDR3 protein: CAVGAADTQYF. The CDR3 region has the DNA TGCGCTGTAGGGGCTGCAGATACGCAGTATTTT. The J gene is TRBJ2-3, the V gene TRBV20-1; possible D gene TRBD1, 5 bases. The CDR3 runs 11 residues. From germline, CDR1 is DFQATT and CDR2 SNEGSKA (reference sequence).

The sample holds many counts of this clonotype. The J gene is TRBJ2-1, the V gene TRBV7-8; 7 bases fit TRBD2. This CDR3 comprises 16 residues. V gave up 2 bases and J gave up 3 bases; unmatched junction bases: 7. CDR1 and CDR2 from the germline V gene are SGHVS and FQNEAQ. In DNA, the CDR3 is TGTGCCAGCAGCTTATTGCGGCGGGGGTTCTACAATGAGCAGTTCTTC. Translation gives CASSLLRRGFYNEQFF.

This chain connects TRBV5-4 to TRBJ2-7; 7 bases match TRBD1. V lost 1 base to trimming and J lost 6 bases; unmatched junction nucleotides: 4. Per the germline V gene, CDR1 is SGHNT and CDR2 is YYREEE (reference sequence). The CDR3 sequence is 13 residues long. Here the CDR3 DNA reads TGTGCCAGCAGCTTGACCCCAGGGGGCGAGCAGTACGTC. Translating it yields CASSLTPGGEQYV.

This clonotype has more than one count but fewer than ten. CDR3 in amino acids: CASSPTRTIQETQYF. DNA for the CDR3: TGTGCCAGCAGCCCAACGAGGACTATTCAAGAGACCCAGTACTTC. This rearrangement joins TRBV7-9 to TRBJ2-5; tentatively, D is TRBD2 (6 bases). The V gene's germline CDR1 is SEHNR and CDR2 FQNEAQ (reference sequence). Between the trimmed V and J ends, which lost 5 bases and 2 bases, there was a span of 15 bases. This CDR3 region has 15 residues.

This rearrangement joins TRBV7-7 to TRBJ2-7; D is unclear. The V end lost 5 bases, the J end lost 5 bases, and 16 bases lay between the germline ends. The CDR3 consists of 14 residues. CDR1 and CDR2 (germline): SSHAT, FNYEAQ (reference sequence). CDR3 sequence (DNA): TGTGCCAGCAGCGCCTCGGCCACCCCTCACGAGCAGTACTTC. Translating it yields CASSASATPHEQYF.

This clonotype has a handful of counts. The V call is TRBV12-3 or TRBV12-4, the J call TRBJ1-1; D is undetermined. The CDR3 has 13 amino acids. V lost 0 bases and J lost 3, with 5 bases in between. Here the CDR3 reads CASSLAQDTEAFF. In DNA, the CDR3 is TGTGCCAGCAGTTTAGCGCAGGACACTGAAGCTTTCTTT.

There are a few counts of this clonotype. The chain employs TRBV10-2 and TRBJ1-2; D is possibly TRBD1 (6 bases). Germline V gene sequence: CDR1 WSHSY, CDR2 SAAADI. CDR3 length equals 12 residues. The V gene lost 8 bases and the J gene lost 4 bases, with 11 bases spanning the gap. CDR3 nucleotide sequence: TGCGCCAGCGCACGGGACACCTATGGCTACACCTTC. Its protein is CASARDTYGYTF.

The chain combines TRBV11-1 with TRBJ1-6, with D hard to call. V gave up 3 bases and J gave up 13 bases, with 13 bases separating them. The CDR3 runs 13 residues. Looked up from germline, CDR1 is SGHAT and CDR2 is FQDESV (reference sequence). CDR3 amino acids: CASSLGTLSPLHF. DNA of the CDR3: TGTGCCAGCAGCTTGGGAACGTTATCGCCCCTCCACTTT.

This clonotype was seen only a few times. This chain links TRBV18 with TRBJ2-5, with 11 positions matching TRBD2. The CDR3 contains 17 residues. J gave up 3 bases and V 6 bases, and 12 bases lay outside the gene matches. Germline CDR1 and CDR2: KGHSH and LQKENI. CDR3 nucleotide sequence: TGTGCCAGCTCCCGACTAGCGGGGCAGACGAAAAAAGAGACCCAGTACTTC. Protein product: CASSRLAGQTKKETQYF.

This clonotype was observed a handful of times. The genes are TRBV12-3 or TRBV12-4 and TRBJ2-7; D gene unclear. The CDR3 is 13 residues long. The V and J ends lost 1 base and 6 bases respectively, with 10 bases between them. CDR3 region: CASSLEPRREQYV. In DNA, the CDR3 is TGTGCCAGCAGTTTAGAGCCTAGGCGCGAGCAGTACGTC.

At least ten counts were recorded for this clonotype. This chain joins TRBV4-1 and TRBJ2-1, with D possibly matching TRBD2 (6 bases). With 0 bases removed from V and 10 bases from J, the gap between germline ends came to 16 bases. This CDR3 is 15 amino acids long. Per germline, CDR1 MGHRA and CDR2 YSYEKL. Here the CDR3 DNA reads TGCGCCAGCAGCCAAGACGGGACTGGGGCTAGGGAGCAGTTCTTC. This translates into CASSQDGTGAREQFF.

This clonotype turned up a few times. The V call is TRBV12-3 or TRBV12-4, the J call TRBJ1-6; D gene unclear. V was shortened by 5 bases and J by 9 bases, with 11 bases between the two germline ends. The CDR3 runs to 13 residues. This chain's CDR3 is CASSLYRGSPLHF. In DNA, the CDR3 is TGTGCCAGCAGTCTATACAGAGGTTCACCCCTCCACTTT.

The rearrangement uses TRBV11-2 and TRBJ2-5; weak D call: TRBD2 (5 bases). Trimming pared 5 bases from V and 2 bases from J, leaving 18 bases between. The V gene's germline CDR1 is SGHAT and CDR2 FQNNGV. This CDR3 comprises 16 residues. The CDR3 spells CASSQSRVGAQETQYF. The CDR3, as DNA: TGTGCCAGCAGCCAATCCCGAGTGGGAGCACAAGAGACCCAGTACTTC.

This clonotype came up many times. The genes are TRBV7-2 and TRBJ2-2, with D unclear. V was shortened by 1 base and J by 3 bases, with 0 bases between the two germline ends. The CDR3 consists of 12 residues. CDR1 and CDR2 (germline): SGHTA, FQGNSA. CDR3 in DNA: TGTGCCAGCAGCTTAGACACCGGGGAGCTGTTTTTT. It specifies CASSLDTGELFF. Full variable domain (remainder filled in from reference TRBV7-2 and TRBJ2-2): GAGVSQSPSNKVTEKGKDVELRCDPISGHTALYWYRQSLGQGLEFLIYFQGNSAPDKSGLPSDRFSAERTGGSVSTLTIQRTQQEDSAVYLCASSLDTGELFFGEGSRLTVL.

This clonotype was observed at least ten times. The chain combines TRBV7-2 with TRBJ1-2; D possibly corresponds to TRBD1 (5 bases). The germline V and J ends were trimmed by 6 bases and 0 bases, with 11 bases remaining between them. This CDR3 is 14 amino acids long. The germline gives CDR1 SGHTA, CDR2 FQGNSA. CDR3 region: CASSRGGSNYGYTF. The CDR3 bases are TGTGCCAGCAGTAGGGGCGGATCTAACTATGGCTACACCTTC.

The V and J genes are TRBV7-2 and TRBJ2-1, with TRBD2 matching over 12 bases. This CDR3 has 16 residues. V shed 5 bases and J 3 bases; nucleotides not matched to a gene: 5. Germline-derived CDR1 and CDR2 are SGHTA and FQGNSA. The CDR3 DNA follows: TGTGCCAGCAGCACGCTAGCGGGGGGGCTCTACAATGAGCAGTTCTTC. As protein: CASSTLAGGLYNEQFF.

Notes on this clonotype: Germline is not matched at one junction end, which may reflect a read error. The CDR3 is CSVEGYSNKQFF. In DNA, the CDR3 is TGCAGCGTTGAGGGGTATAGCAATAAGCAGTTCTTC. The V gene is TRBV29-1, the J gene TRBJ2-1; no definite D call. The CDR3 consists of 12 residues. The germline gives CDR1 SQVTM, CDR2 ANQGSEA.

This clonotype came up many times. This rearrangement joins TRBV11-2 to TRBJ2-7; 11 positions match TRBD1. Germline CDR1 is SGHAT and CDR2 is FQNNGV. CDR3 length equals 17 residues. The ends lost 5 bases at V and 0 bases at J; junction bases unmatched: 9. For the CDR3, the DNA is TGTGCCAGCAGCCCCGGGACAGGGGGTCAGAGCTCCTACGAGCAGTACGTC. Its protein is CASSPGTGGQSSYEQYV.

The chain uses TRBV19 and TRBJ1-1; maybe TRBD1 (6 bases). Germline assignment: CDR1 LNHDA and CDR2 SQIVND (reference sequence). The germline V and J ends were trimmed by 0 bases and 1 base, with 6 bases remaining between them. The CDR3 runs 14 residues. CDR3 region: CASSIDRGNTEAFF. CDR3 DNA sequence: TGTGCCAGTAGTATAGACAGGGGGAACACTGAAGCTTTCTTT.

The chain links TRBV15 to TRBJ2-3; 9 bases line up with TRBD2. The germline V gene encodes CDR1 LNHNV and CDR2 YYDKDF (reference sequence). CDR3 length: 16 amino acids. V gave up 1 base and J gave up 2 bases; unmatched junction bases: 4. The CDR3 protein is CATSRGLAGVTDTQYF. CDR3 coding DNA: TGTGCCACCAGCAGAGGTTTAGCGGGGGTCACAGATACGCAGTATTTT.